This record concerns one T cell receptor (beta chain) sequence. This specimen belongs to a study of blood T cell repertoires in COVID-19. Study background: Whether acute or convalescent, the COVID-19 samples came from the United States, Italy and Spain. PBMCs, B-cell-depleted T cells, or T cells were the source of the cDNA or gDNA that made up the material.

In the study's own analysis: Quantification of nucleated cells was approximated via reference gene primer amplification. The table came from immunoSEQ multiplex PCR; TCRdb's copy has only in-frame clones and leaves some out. The V and J calls and the clone size are those of that table, but D and trimming were determined from the DNA. The table includes around 250,000 clones, about nine tenths detected once. CDR1 and CDR2 (germline): MNHNS, SASEGT. The germline V and J ends were trimmed by 1 base and 4 bases, with 11 bases remaining between them. This CDR3 region has 15 residues. The rearrangement uses TRBV6-1 and TRBJ2-1, with a tentative D call TRBD2 (5 bases). This receptor was obtained from a woman in her 40s who had recovered from COVID-19. The material sequenced was peripheral blood. The CDR3 here is CASSEGAGAYNEQFF. The CDR3 DNA reads as TGTGCCAGCAGTGAAGGGGCGGGCGCTTACAATGAGCAGTTCTTC.